This T cell receptor (beta chain) emerged from a study of blood T cell repertoires in COVID-19. Looking at the study overall: Samples representing acute and convalescent COVID-19 were sourced from the United States, Italy and Spain.

The CDR3 is 16 residues long. In germline, CDR1 is SGHDN, CDR2 FVKESK. With 1 base removed from V and 7 bases from J, the gap between germline ends came to 17 bases. Original data processing: Nucleated cell counts were estimated from reference gene primer amplification. This table comes from immunoSEQ multiplex PCR, and its TCRdb copy is limited to in-frame clones, with some not included. That table is the source of V, J and clone size, and D and trimming were worked out from the DNA. The data show hundreds of thousands of clones, approximately 83% seen once. What was sequenced was peripheral blood. The V call is TRBV14, the J call TRBJ1-3; possibly TRBD1 for D (5 bases). The receptor was isolated from a woman aged 30 to 39 with COVID-19, enrolled during active disease. The CDR3 region has the DNA TGTGCCAGCAGCCAAGCCTCACGACAGCAAGGCAACACCATATATTTT. Its protein product is CASSQASRQQGNTIYF.